The 19 T cell receptor beta chains reported below all come from one sample, sequenced in a study of blood T cell repertoires in COVID-19 (dated by TCRdb to the early 2020s). The library was made by the immunoSEQ multiplex PCR assay. TCRdb carries this immuneACCESS record with in-frame sequences only. Its versions omit some clonotypes, under half of them owing to an unresolved V gene in the studies checked, with the rest unexplained. Present in this sample are 90,000 to 140,000 clones, roughly 79% of which were seen just once. Of the sample, less than 45% falls within the top ten clones. Sequencing was done on a sample of peripheral blood. Receptors originate from a man older than 75 with acute or convalescent COVID-19.

The genes are TRBV25-1 and TRBJ1-4; D possibly corresponds to TRBD1 (6 bases). This CDR3 comprises 14 residues. Germline assignment: CDR1 MGHDK and CDR2 SYGVNS. V shed 4 bases and J shed 2 bases, with 8 bases lying between them. The CDR3, as DNA: TGTGCCAGCAGTGCCGGACAGACTAATGAAAAACTGTTTTTT. It is translated as CASSAGQTNEKLFF.

This clone has a single count. This chain uses TRBV5-6 with TRBJ1-1; weak D call: TRBD1 (5 bases). The V end lost 0 bases, the J end lost 1 base, and 7 bases lay between the germline ends. The CDR3 runs to 14 residues. CDR1 and CDR2 (germline): SGHDT, YYEEEE. DNA of the CDR3: TGTGCCAGCAGCTTGGGACAGCAGAACACTGAAGCTTTCTTT. Protein: CASSLGQQNTEAFF. The variable domain in full, completed from reference TRBV5-6 and TRBJ1-1, reads DAGVTQSPTHLIKTRGQQVTLRCSPKSGHDTVSWYQQALGQGPQFIFQYYEEEERQRGNFPDRFSGHQFPNYSSELNVNALLLGDSALYLCASSLGQQNTEAFFGQGTRLTVV.

This sequence joins TRBV28 and TRBJ1-5, with D maybe TRBD1 (6 bases). The germline CDR1 and CDR2 sequences are MDHEN and SYDVKM. The CDR3 spans 15 residues. V lost 10 bases to trimming and J lost 2 bases, with 18 bases between them. The DNA of the CDR3 is TGTGCCACAAGAAGAATAGGGGGAGGCAATCAGCCCCAGCATTTT. It encodes CATRRIGGGNQPQHF.

The gene calls are TRBV28 and TRBJ1-1; D is unresolved. CDR1 and CDR2 from the germline V gene are MDHEN and SYDVKM. The CDR3 runs 13 residues. V lost 4 bases and J 2 bases, leaving 8 bases between the germline ends. The CDR3 is CASSSHINTEAFF. CDR3 coding DNA: TGTGCCAGCAGTTCCCACATTAACACTGAAGCTTTCTTT.

Here the CDR3 reads CASTEAGYTF. CDR3 DNA: TGTGCCAGCACGGAAGCGGGCTACACCTTC. The chain is built from TRBV7-9 and TRBJ1-2; D not certain. CDR3 length: 10 amino acids. Germline CDR1 is SEHNR and CDR2 is FQNEAQ (reference sequence). Trimming shortened V by 7 bases and J by 8 bases, and 8 bases separated the two germline ends.

This chain links TRBV5-5 with TRBJ2-1, with TRBD2 matching 10 bases. V lost 3 bases and J lost 2; bases outside the gene matches: 2. Germline loops: CDR1 SGHKS, CDR2 YYEKEE (reference sequence). The CDR3 sequence is 15 residues long. The CDR3 DNA reads TGTGCCAGCAGCTGGGGGACTAGCGCCTACAATGAGCAGTTCTTC. It is translated as CASSWGTSAYNEQFF.

Comments on this clone: The DNA is left out, because the CDR3 cannot be placed on it with certainty; the CDR3 is given as TCRdb lists it. This chain connects TRBV2 to TRBJ1-5. The CDR3 spans 15 residues, counting both ends. Germline CDR1 SNHLY, CDR2 FYNNEI. This CDR3 reads CASSLSTSGNQPQHF.

The gene calls are TRBV7-2 and TRBJ2-7; TRBD1 agrees at 9 bases. Germline lookup yields CDR1 SGHTA and CDR2 FQGNSA. The V and J ends lost 3 bases and 2 bases, in that order; junction bases with no gene match: 5. The CDR3 runs to 15 residues. CDR3 coding DNA: TGTGCCAGCAGCTTTCGACAGGGGGGTGCCTACGAGCAGTACTTC. Amino acid sequence: CASSFRQGGAYEQYF.

The chain employs TRBV18 and TRBJ2-7; D may be TRBD1 (5 bases). CDR1 KGHSH and CDR2 LQKENI come from the germline V gene. V gave up 1 base and J gave up 2 bases, with 12 bases separating them. The CDR3 has 15 amino acids. DNA for the CDR3: TGTGCCAGCTCACCACAGGGGCGGATAACCTACGAGCAGTACTTC. This codes for CASSPQGRITYEQYF. The full variable domain, rest sourced from reference TRBV18 and TRBJ2-7, is NAGVMQNPRHLVRRRGQEARLRCSPMKGHSHVYWYRQLPEEGLKFMVYLQKENIIDESGMPKERFSAEFPKEGPSILRIQQVVRGDSAAYFCASSPQGRITYEQYFGPGTRLTVT.

This clone showed up just a few times. The V gene is TRBV7-3, the J gene TRBJ2-5; D not certain. V gave up 2 bases and J gave up 3 bases, with 7 bases separating them. Germline V gene sequence: CDR1 SGHTA, CDR2 FQGTGA. The CDR3 loop spans 13 amino acids. The CDR3 reads CASSLDLEETQYF. The DNA for the CDR3 is TGTGCCAGCAGCTTAGACCTAGAAGAGACCCAGTACTTC.

The chain uses TRBV27 and TRBJ2-3; D gene uncertain. This CDR3 contains 13 residues. V gave up 6 bases and J gave up 2 bases, with 9 bases separating them. The germline V gene has CDR1 MNHEY and CDR2 SMNVEV (reference sequence). The CDR3, as DNA: TGTGCCAGCAGATTCAAAATCACAGATACGCAGTATTTT. Translation gives CASRFKITDTQYF.

V usage is TRBV24-1 and J usage is TRBJ2-1; D perhaps matches TRBD1 (5 bases). V was trimmed by 9 bases and J by 5 bases, leaving 10 bases between them. Looked up from germline, CDR1 is KGHDR and CDR2 is SFDVKD. This CDR3 spans 12 amino acids. CDR3 coding DNA: TGTGCCACCCGAGACAGAGACAATGAGCAGTTCTTC. This translates into CATRDRDNEQFF.

V is TRBV5-1 and J is TRBJ1-3; D might be TRBD1 (6 bases). Germline CDR1 reads SGHRS; CDR2 reads YFSETQ. This CDR3 comprises 15 residues. V was clipped by 0 bases and J by 6 bases, with 13 bases between them. CDR3 in amino acids: CASSLGGQRANTIYF. The CDR3 nucleotides are TGCGCCAGCAGCTTGGGTGGACAGAGGGCAAACACCATATATTTT.

The rearrangement uses TRBV28 and TRBJ1-2; D ambiguous. This CDR3 has 16 amino acids. The V end was cut by 6 bases, the J end by 0 bases, with 17 bases between. Germline V gene lookup returns CDR1 MDHEN and CDR2 SYDVKM. CDR3 nucleotide sequence: TGTGCCAGCAGCCTTAGCGGGCCCAGCCCTAACTATGGCTACACCTTC. Translating it yields CASSLSGPSPNYGYTF.

This clone was detected once. The chain links TRBV5-6 to TRBJ1-4; 9 nucleotides agree with TRBD1. Germline V gives CDR1 SGHDT, CDR2 YYEEEE. This CDR3 contains 15 residues. V shed 4 bases and J 3 bases; nucleotides not matched to a gene: 4. In DNA form, the CDR3 reads TGTGCCAGCAGCCTACAGGGGGCGGCTAATGAAAAACTGTTTTTT. Translating it yields CASSLQGAANEKLFF.

The chain employs TRBV5-6 and TRBJ2-2; D is possibly TRBD1 (6 bases). V lost 4 bases, J lost 5 bases, and 12 bases lay in between. The CDR3 covers 14 residues. Germline V gives CDR1 SGHDT, CDR2 YYEEEE. The DNA of the CDR3 is TGTGCCAGCAGCACACTAGGGGGAACCGGGGAGCTGTTTTTT. This codes for CASSTLGGTGELFF. The full variable domain, its missing parts supplied by reference TRBV5-6 and TRBJ2-2, is DAGVTQSPTHLIKTRGQQVTLRCSPKSGHDTVSWYQQALGQGPQFIFQYYEEEERQRGNFPDRFSGHQFPNYSSELNVNALLLGDSALYLCASSTLGGTGELFFGEGSRLTVL.

V usage is TRBV6-4 and J usage is TRBJ2-1, with a tentative D call TRBD1 (5 bases). Trimming took off 5 bases at V and 8 bases at J, with 16 bases between the two ends. From germline, CDR1 is MRHNA and CDR2 SNTAGT. CDR3 length: 14 residues. CDR3 amino acids: CASSFNQGRHEQFF. The CDR3 DNA reads TGTGCCAGCAGTTTTAATCAGGGTCGCCATGAGCAGTTCTTC.

The rearrangement links TRBV29-1 to TRBJ2-3; D is uncertain. V was clipped by 7 bases and J by 3 bases, with 11 bases between them. This CDR3 region has 12 residues. Per the germline V gene, CDR1 is SQVTM and CDR2 is ANQGSEA. CDR3 loop: CSGSQATDTQYF. CDR3 nucleotides: TGCAGCGGCTCTCAGGCGACAGATACGCAGTATTTT.

This chain links TRBV5-1 with TRBJ2-7; 9 bases agree with TRBD1. V lost 5 bases, J lost 3 bases, and 3 bases stayed unmatched. The V gene's germline CDR1 is SGHRS and CDR2 YFSETQ. The CDR3 totals 13 residues. The DNA of the CDR3 is TGCGCCAGCAGAAGGGACAGGGACTACGAGCAGTACTTC. Residues: CASRRDRDYEQYF. The entire variable domain, with the rest obtained from reference TRBV5-1 and TRBJ2-7, is as follows: KAGVTQTPRYLIKTRGQQVTLSCSPISGHRSVSWYQQTPGQGLQFLFEYFSETQRNKGNFPGRFSGRQFSNSRSEMNVSTLELGDSALYLCASRRDRDYEQYFGPGTRLTVT.